Here is one TCR beta chain with its context. What it binds is unknown. Sequencing was performed with immunoSEQ multiplex PCR; in TCRdb, only in-frame clones are kept and a portion is missing. The profile shows over 200,000 clones, around 88% of them singletons. CDR1 SGHVS and CDR2 FQNEAQ come from the germline V gene. J lost 5 bases, V lost 1 base, and 15 bases had no gene match. This CDR3 comprises 18 residues. This sample was taken from a study of cytomegalovirus exposure and HLA in healthy donors. Whole-study context: A later analysis reported the 90 to 150 validation repertoires used the same platform as the approximately 700 first-cohort repertoires.

Study-wide results and limits: The study listed approximately 160 cytomegalovirus-associated TCR beta chains. TCR sequences were mostly rare, though some public TCRs occurred in many donors.

The donors were in the roughly 110-subject validation cohort; that cohort was separate from the roughly 700-subject first cohort. The source of this sequence is a woman under 30 in good health and CMV-seronegative. Material: PBMCs. This chain connects TRBV7-8 to TRBJ2-5; TRBD2 agrees at 8 bases. In DNA form, the CDR3 reads TGTGCCAGCAGCTTAGGAGTAGCGGGACGCAGATTCCGGGAGACCCAGTACTTC. Its protein is CASSLGVAGRRFRETQYF.